The rows below give T cell receptor beta chains drawn from one sample of a study of blood T cell repertoires in COVID-19. Clones were read by immunoSEQ multiplex PCR, and TCRdb kept only the in-frame ones, dropping some. Altogether approximately 150,000 clones are present, approximately 82% being singletons, with the ten largest covering approximately 18%. Sample: PBMCs or T cells enriched from blood (not recorded which). Source of these receptors: a man in his sixties who had recovered from COVID-19. CDR3s include the opening cysteine and the closing phenylalanine or tryptophan.

v_gene	j_gene	CDR3aa
TRBV12-3/TRBV12-4	TRBJ1-1	CASSLNRDTEAFF
TRBV5-6	TRBJ1-5	CASSLSGQGYQPQHF
TRBV7-2	TRBJ1-1	CASSRTAANTEAFF
TRBV5-1	TRBJ2-3	CASSSLPGLAGADTQYF
TRBV6-5	TRBJ1-2	CASSDPRTGHYGYTF
TRBV6-5	TRBJ1-2	CASTPRGGSFGYTF
TRBV24-1	TRBJ1-2	CATSKTGNYGYTF
TRBV5-1	TRBJ2-5	CASSLDSETQYF
TRBV6-5	TRBJ2-2	CASRRSTANTGELFF
TRBV5-5	TRBJ1-1	CASSLPATGMGTEAFF
TRBV11-2	TRBJ2-5	CASSRDRETQYF
TRBV24-1	TRBJ2-5	CATSDTGQGAGETQYF
TRBV5-1	TRBJ2-1	CASSPFSAGTYNEQFF